The 2 T cell receptor beta chains below all came from one sample that was sequenced in a study of blood T cell repertoires in COVID-19 (TCRdb year 2020). The protocol used for the library was the immunoSEQ multiplex PCR assay. This is the immuneACCESS table as TCRdb keeps it, with only in-frame sequences that have V and J called. A part of the clones is gone; compared with another copy, unresolved V genes explain less than half, and the rest is unexplained. The sample includes approximately 160,000 clones, with around 81% observed a single time. Together, the top ten hold under 15% of the sample. Sequencing used peripheral blood. These receptors all stem from an older man who had recovered from COVID-19.

This chain links TRBV5-4 with TRBJ2-5; 12 bases map to TRBD2. The ends lost 4 bases at V and 4 bases at J; junction bases unmatched: 5. Germline V CDR1 and CDR2: SGHNT, YYREEE (reference sequence). The CDR3 extends over 15 amino acids. CDR3 coding DNA: TGTGCCAGCAGCCCTAGCGGGAGGGATGGAGAGACCCAGTACTTC. Translating gives CASSPSGRDGETQYF.

This clone was seen just once. The V gene is TRBV7-2, the J gene TRBJ1-1; D is unresolved. The CDR3 is 17 residues long. V was cut by 4 bases and J by 0 bases, with 18 bases left in between. Germline assignment: CDR1 SGHTA and CDR2 FQGNSA. The CDR3 coding sequence is TGTGCCAGCAGCTCGCGGGTTGGCGAAATTATGAACACTGAAGCTTTCTTT. Protein sequence: CASSSRVGEIMNTEAFF.